The rows below give T cell receptor beta chains drawn from one sample of a study of Graves' ophthalmopathy and Graves' hyperthyroidism. Using its own MiXCR run on the multiplex PCR reads, TCRdb lists one record per CDR3 protein. The table shows 650,000 to 900,000 distinct CDR3 sequences, with 35% to 50% occurring only once. The sequenced sample was peripheral blood. The receptors were sampled from an adult man with Graves' ophthalmopathy. Both conserved end residues are part of each CDR3. The D gene is left open where the match is weak. Only part of the rows carry a size: once, few, many, or a class if the clone is expanded.

D,J,size,V,DNA,CDR3
.,TRBJ2-5,.,TRBV2,TGTGCCAGCAGAGCCCGGGTCGCCTACAATGAGACCCAGTACTTC,CASRARVAYNETQYF
TRBD1,TRBJ1-1,.,TRBV25-1,TGTGCCAGCTCGAAGGACAGGGAAGAAGCTTTCTTT,CASSKDREEAFF
.,TRBJ1-2,.,TRBV7-2,TGTGCCAGCAGCCCTAACCCGGGGGGATACTATGGCTACACCTTC,CASSPNPGGYYGYTF
.,TRBJ1-1,.,TRBV10-3,TGTGCCAGCAGTTTATTCGGAGGCAGCATGAACACTGAAGCTTTCTTT,CASSLFGGSMNTEAFF
.,TRBJ2-5,once,TRBV20-1,TGCAGTGCTACTGGGGGCGCCGGGCAAGAGGCCCAGTACTTC,CSATGGAGQEAQYF
.,TRBJ2-7,.,TRBV29-1,TGCAGCGTCCCGGGCAGGAGGGAATCCTACGAGCAGTACTTC,CSVPGRRESYEQYF
.,TRBJ1-5,few,TRBV19,TGTGCCAGTACCGTCACAGGTACCGGCAGCCCCCAGCATTTT,CASTVTGTGSPQHF
.,TRBJ1-4,.,TRBV10-3,TGTGCCATCAGAAATGACAGACCGAATGAAAAACTGTTTTTT,CAIRNDRPNEKLFF
TRBD2,TRBJ2-3,.,TRBV10-3,TGTGCCAGCAGTTTGGCCCCTAGCGGGACGCGCACAGATACGCAGTATTTT,CASSLAPSGTRTDTQYF
.,TRBJ1-1,few,TRBV29-1,TGCAGCGTTGAACAAGGGGGAGCCACTGAAGCTTTCTTT,CSVEQGGATEAFF
.,TRBJ1-1,many,TRBV7-9,TGTGCCAGCAGCTTTCTGGGCCCGAACACTGAAGCTTTCTTT,CASSFLGPNTEAFF
.,TRBJ1-1,.,TRBV15,TGTGCCACCAGCAGACGAAACACTGAAGCTTTCTTT,CATSRRNTEAFF
.,TRBJ1-5,many,TRBV20-1,TGCAGTGCTAGGGCGGCAGGGGGCAATCAGCCCCAGCATTTT,CSARAAGGNQPQHF
TRBD1,TRBJ1-6,few,TRBV4-1,TGCGCCAGCAGCCCTGCGACAGGGGGCGCTTATTCACCCCTCCACTTT,CASSPATGGAYSPLHF
TRBD2,TRBJ2-7,few,TRBV12-3/TRBV12-4,TGTGCCAGCAGTTTACAACTAGCGTACGAGCAGTACTTC,CASSLQLAYEQYF
TRBD2,TRBJ2-5,many,TRBV10-1,TGCGCCAGCAGTGAAGGCAGCGGGGCCCAAGAGACCCAGTACTTC,CASSEGSGAQETQYF
TRBD1,TRBJ1-1,once,TRBV11-1,TGTGCCAGCAGCTTAGTCGCTTCGGACAGGGTGTACACTGAAGCTTTCTTT,CASSLVASDRVYTEAFF
.,TRBJ2-1,.,TRBV24-1,TGTGCCACCAGTGATTTAGGAGGGGGCAATGAGCAGTTCTTC,CATSDLGGGNEQFF
.,TRBJ2-5,.,TRBV5-4,TGTGCCAGCAGCCTCTCCGGGGCGCTGGGTCAAGAGACCCAGTACTTC,CASSLSGALGQETQYF
.,TRBJ2-5,few,TRBV11-1,TGTGCCAGCAGCGTCGCCCCGGACGGACCCGGAAAGACCCAGTACTTC,CASSVAPDGPGKTQYF
.,TRBJ2-5,many,TRBV7-2,TGTGCCAGCAGCGTAGGGCGGGCGCAAGAGACCCAGTACTTC,CASSVGRAQETQYF
.,TRBJ2-5,many,TRBV9,TGTGCCAGCAGCGTAAGTTCGGTAAACAAGGAGACCCAGTACTTC,CASSVSSVNKETQYF
.,TRBJ1-2,.,TRBV20-1,TGCAGTGCTAGTAAGCCTGGCTACACCTTC,CSASKPGYTF
.,TRBJ2-3,.,TRBV7-2,TGTGCCAGCAGCTCCATGCCGGGAGATACGCAGTATTTT,CASSSMPGDTQYF
.,TRBJ1-5,.,TRBV19,TGTGCCAGTAGTCCCCTGTATAGCAATCAGCCCCAGCATTTT,CASSPLYSNQPQHF
.,TRBJ1-2,.,TRBV25-1,TGTGCTAGAAAGGGGGGGAACTATGGCAACACCTTC,CARKGGNYGNTF
.,TRBJ2-6,few,TRBV6-2/TRBV6-3,TGTGCCAGCAGTGCGTTGACCGGGGCCAACGTCCTGACTTTC,CASSALTGANVLTF
.,TRBJ1-1,.,TRBV7-9,TGTGCCAGCAGCCTCGACAGTACCGTTAACACTGAAGCTTTCTTT,CASSLDSTVNTEAFF